The 13 T cell receptor beta chains presented below share a single source sample, sequenced in a study of CD8+ T cells in alopecia areata. Reverse transcription of extracted RNA yielded cDNA, which provided the sequencing template. Using immunoSEQ multiplex PCR, the repertoire was profiled, and TCRdb retains in-frame clones only, with some absent. The sample lists 170,000 or so clones; about 60% were seen once. This sample's treatment: oral pan-JAK inhibitor, 5-10 mg twice daily. The sample here was CD8+ T cells sorted from blood, taken at week 24, from a patient treated with tofacitinib. These receptors came from a human donor with alopecia areata.

The V and J genes are TRBV4-2 and TRBJ1-5; tentatively, D is TRBD1 (5 bases). V was clipped by 1 base and J by 7 bases, with 14 bases between them. The CDR3 extends over 15 amino acids. Germline V lookup: CDR1 LGHNA, CDR2 YNFKEQ. CDR3 loop: CASSQGARVDQPQHF. CDR3 DNA: TGTGCCAGCAGCCAAGGGGCCAGGGTGGACCAGCCCCAGCATTTT.

The chain joins TRBV29-1 to TRBJ2-7, with D possibly TRBD1 on 6 matching bases. Germline values: CDR1 SQVTM, CDR2 ANQGSEA. V dropped 6 bases and J dropped 1 base, with 10 bases sitting between them. The CDR3 is made up of 12 amino acids. The CDR3 loop reads CSVNDRSYEQYF. CDR3 DNA: TGCAGCGTCAACGACAGGTCCTACGAGCAGTACTTC.

The chain uses TRBV30 and TRBJ2-2; D ambiguous. The germline V gene encodes CDR1 GTSNPN and CDR2 SVGIG (reference sequence). Trimming stripped 4 bases from V and 3 bases from J, with 6 bases between. This CDR3 has 12 amino acids. The CDR3 loop reads CAWKTDTGELFF. In DNA form, the CDR3 reads TGTGCCTGGAAGACGGACACCGGGGAGCTGTTTTTT.

This clone was seen more than once but under ten times. The chain uses TRBV4-1 and TRBJ2-7; 7 nucleotides line up with TRBD1. V gave up 4 bases and J gave up 3 bases; unmatched junction bases: 0. Germline CDR1 is MGHRA and CDR2 is YSYEKL. CDR3 length equals 12 residues. This CDR3 is CASSRDSYEQYF. DNA of the CDR3: TGCGCCAGCAGCCGGGACAGCTACGAGCAGTACTTC.

This clone was observed a few times. The DNA of the CDR3 is TGCAGCGTCTGGACTAGCGGTACCTACAATGAGCAGTTCTTC. Its translation: CSVWTSGTYNEQFF. The chain employs TRBV29-1 and TRBJ2-1, with TRBD2 matching 10 bases. V was clipped by 6 bases and J by 2 bases; unmatched bases: 4. The CDR3 totals 14 residues. Germline V gives CDR1 SQVTM, CDR2 ANQGSEA.

This chain connects TRBV9 to TRBJ2-7; TRBD1 is a possible D gene (6 bases). V was clipped by 0 bases and J by 2 bases, with 9 bases between them. The germline CDR1 and CDR2 sequences are SGDLS and YYNGEE. The CDR3 is 14 residues long. CDR3 region: CASSVGTVAYEQYF. The CDR3 bases are TGTGCCAGCAGCGTAGGGACAGTCGCCTACGAGCAGTACTTC.

V usage is TRBV15 and J usage is TRBJ2-4; 7 bases align to TRBD1. Germline trimming cut 3 bases from V and 3 bases from J; bases unmatched to any gene: 5. The CDR3 totals 15 residues. Germline V gives CDR1 LNHNV, CDR2 YYDKDF (reference sequence). DNA for the CDR3: TGTGCCACCAGCAGCCGACAGGGTAGCAAAAACATTCAGTACTTC. It codes for CATSSRQGSKNIQYF.

This chain uses TRBV27 with TRBJ1-5; TRBD1 is a possible D gene (5 bases). The CDR3 extends over 14 amino acids. Trimming pared 3 bases from V and 4 bases from J, leaving 10 bases between. The germline V gene has CDR1 MNHEY and CDR2 SMNVEV (reference sequence). CDR3 protein: CASSLGPTNQPQHF. CDR3 nucleotides: TGTGCCAGCAGTTTGGGACCTACTAATCAGCCCCAGCATTTT.

The chain has TRBV9 and TRBJ2-5; D remains ambiguous. V was cut by 3 bases and J by 5 bases, with 8 bases left in between. CDR1 and CDR2 (germline): SGDLS, YYNGEE. This CDR3 comprises 12 residues. The CDR3 loop reads CASSGLQETQYF. The CDR3 nucleotides read TGTGCCAGCAGCGGGCTCCAGGAGACCCAGTACTTC.

This clone was counted only a few times. The chain recombines TRBV5-6 with TRBJ2-1, with a possible D match to TRBD1 (6 bases). This CDR3 is 14 amino acids long. V lost 4 bases and J 7 bases, leaving 15 bases between the germline ends. Germline V CDR1 and CDR2: SGHDT, YYEEEE. This CDR3 reads CASSLMDRLNEQFF. The CDR3 DNA reads TGTGCCAGCAGCCTGATGGACAGACTTAATGAGCAGTTCTTC.

The chain is built from TRBV30 and TRBJ2-5, with D perhaps TRBD1 or TRBD2 (6 bases each). CDR3 size: 12 residues. V dropped 4 bases and J dropped 3 bases, with 9 bases sitting between them. Germline V gene sequence: CDR1 GTSNPN, CDR2 SVGIG (reference sequence). The CDR3 loop is CAWTGEEETQYF. The CDR3 DNA reads as TGTGCCTGGACAGGGGAGGAAGAGACCCAGTACTTC.

The chain links TRBV4-1 to TRBJ1-1, with no clear D. Per the germline V gene, CDR1 is MGHRA and CDR2 is YSYEKL. CDR3 length: 12 amino acids. Trimming shortened V by 0 bases and J by 8 bases, and 7 bases separated the two germline ends. The CDR3 protein is CASSQDPTEAFF. In DNA form, the CDR3 reads TGCGCCAGCAGCCAAGATCCGACGGAAGCTTTCTTT.

The chain recombines TRBV2 with TRBJ1-2, with TRBD1 matching 7 bases. In germline, CDR1 is SNHLY, CDR2 FYNNEI. Germline trimming cut 9 bases from V and 8 bases from J; bases unmatched to any gene: 6. The CDR3 covers 11 residues. CDR3 sequence reads: CARGDSEGYTF. In nucleotides, the CDR3 is TGTGCCAGAGGGGACAGCGAAGGCTACACCTTC.